What follows describes a single T cell receptor beta chain. Its antigen is as yet unknown. Time point here: late sampling 161 to 241 days after vaccination in three convalescent patients. V dropped 1 base and J dropped 7 bases, with 11 bases sitting between them. The V gene's germline CDR1 is LGHNA and CDR2 YSLEER. The CDR3 contains 13 residues. The entry originates in a study of vaccination and CD4 T cells after COVID-19. Study summary: The study sampled a few convalescent patients at day 14 and again at days 161 to 241 post-vaccination.

TCRdb fed the PCR reads into MiXCR, producing one record per CDR3 protein. Among some 26,000 distinct CDR3 sequences listed, 50% to 65% were seen once. General observations from the study: The study found that a median 86.3% of reactive clones in convalescent patients appeared only post-vaccination.

The gene calls are TRBV4-3 and TRBJ2-7; D might be TRBD2 (6 bases). This clonotype was obtained from a human donor who had recovered from COVID-19. The sample here was CD4+ T cells from blood, taken about 7 months after SARS-CoV-2 vaccination. CDR3 nucleotide sequence: TGCGCCAGCAGCCAAGCCCTCGCGGGGGAGCAGTACTTC. It encodes CASSQALAGEQYF.